This T cell receptor beta chain was observed in a study of blood T cells in healthy people across ages. Primers used in a second PCR of about 7 to 12 cycles were a sample-barcoded 5' primer and a J-beta primer mix. TCRdb redid the calling of the 5' RACE reads with MiXCR, one entry per CDR3 protein. The table shows around 1,500,000 distinct CDR3 sequences, with 28% occurring only once. This clonotype was detected ten times or more. The ends lost 4 bases at V and 4 bases at J; junction bases unmatched: 7. The germline V gene encodes CDR1 WNHNN and CDR2 SYGVQD (reference sequence). The CDR3 consists of 15 residues.

Sequenced sample: blood. This clonotype was obtained from a woman aged 25 to 39 in good health. The chain is built from TRBV10-1 and TRBJ2-3; 8 nucleotides match TRBD1. The CDR3 loop reads CASSVAGTGADTQYF. CDR3 DNA sequence: TGCGCCAGCAGTGTCGCGGGGACAGGCGCAGATACGCAGTATTTT.